These T cell receptor beta chains were read from a single sample in a study of cytomegalovirus exposure and HLA in healthy donors. Profiling relied on immunoSEQ multiplex PCR, and the TCRdb table lists in-frame clones only, not all of them. This sample has approximately 67,000 clones, with 65% to 70% found just once. Sequencing used PBMCs. The receptors originated from a woman aged 25 to 39 in good health and CMV-seronegative. Both conserved end residues are part of each CDR3. D genes are given only for firm matches. Clone size is shown for a subset of rows, as once, few, many or a class of expanded clone.

>.|.|TRBJ1-2|TRBV5-1
TGCGCCAGCAGTCTCGAGGGAGCTAACTATGGCTACACCTTC
CASSLEGANYGYTF
>.|.|TRBJ1-2|TRBV4-3
TGCGCCAGCAGCCCGAAGGCGGCCTCGTTATTTGGCTACACCTTC
CASSPKAASLFGYTF
>.|TRBD1|TRBJ1-2|TRBV28
TGTGCCAGCAGCACAGGGGGAGGTGGCTACACCTTC
CASSTGGGGYTF
>.|.|TRBJ1-4|TRBV14
TGTGCCAGCAGCCACGAAGAACGGAGTAATGAAAAACTGTTTTTT
CASSHEERSNEKLFF
>.|.|TRBJ1-2|TRBV6-1
TGTGCCAGCAGTGAAGGGTTACACCTTGCAGTCTATGGCTACACCTTC
CASSEGLHLAVYGYTF
>few|.|TRBJ1-1|TRBV7-9
TGTGCCAGCAGCGATCGACAGTACACTGAAGCTTTCTTT
CASSDRQYTEAFF
>.|.|TRBJ1-1|TRBV5-1
TGTGCCAGCAGCTCCCCGGCGGGTTGGGGCACTGAAGCTTTCTTT
CASSSPAGWGTEAFF
>once|.|TRBJ1-3|TRBV9
TGTGCCAGCAGCGCGGGCAGGGTATCTGCCTCTGGAAACACCATATATTTT
CASSAGRVSASGNTIYF
>.|TRBD2|TRBJ2-1|TRBV27
TGTGCCAGCAGTCCCTTACGGACTAGCCCCTACAATGAGCAGTTCTTC
CASSPLRTSPYNEQFF
>few|TRBD1|TRBJ1-1|TRBV10-2
TGCGCCAGCAGGGGACAGGGAGGTGGCACTGAAGCTTTCTTT
CASRGQGGGTEAFF
>.|TRBD1|TRBJ2-2|TRBV18
TGTGCCAGCTCAGACAGGGACACCGGGGAGCTGTTTTTT
CASSDRDTGELFF
>.|.|TRBJ2-4|TRBV5-6
TGTGCCAGCAGCTCGACCGTGGGGCGAGGTTCGGACATTCAGTACTTC
CASSSTVGRGSDIQYF
>.|.|TRBJ2-5|TRBV28
TGTGCCAGCAGCCAAAACAGGGGGGGAGAGACCCAGTACTTC
CASSQNRGGETQYF
>.|TRBD1|TRBJ1-2|TRBV5-6
TGTGCCAGCAGCCTGGACAGGGGCTATGGCTACACCTTC
CASSLDRGYGYTF
>.|.|TRBJ2-6|TRBV7-9
TGTGCCAGCAGCTTAGGCTCGACAAACTCTGGGGCCAACGTCCTGACTTTC
CASSLGSTNSGANVLTF
>few|.|TRBJ1-1|TRBV10-3
TGTGCCATGAGCAGGGTCAAGGGGACTGAAGCTTTCTTT
CAMSRVKGTEAFF
>.|.|TRBJ1-5|TRBV6-6
TGTGCCAGCAGTTACTCGCAGTATAGCAATCAGCCCCAGCATTTT
CASSYSQYSNQPQHF
>once|TRBD1|TRBJ2-1|TRBV11-2
TGTGCCAGCAGCTTAGTCGGGCAGGGGGCGATCGATGAGCAGTTCTTC
CASSLVGQGAIDEQFF
>.|.|TRBJ1-2|TRBV6-5
TGTGCCAGCAGTAGTGGGAGAGTAAACTATGGCTACACCTTC
CASSSGRVNYGYTF
>.|TRBD2|TRBJ2-7|TRBV4-2
TGTGCCAGCAGCCAAGATAGTAGCGGGGCATACGAGCAGTACTTC
CASSQDSSGAYEQYF
>.|.|TRBJ2-3|TRBV7-9
TGTTCCAGCACCGCGGACACAGATACGCAGTATTTT
CSSTADTDTQYF
>.|TRBD1|TRBJ1-6|TRBV4-1
TGCGCCAGCAGCCTGACAGGGACGTCAAATTCACCCCTCCACTTT
CASSLTGTSNSPLHF
>.|.|TRBJ2-1|TRBV4-1
TGCGCCAGCAGCCAAGAACCCCCAGGGAACAATGAGCAGTTCTTC
CASSQEPPGNNEQFF
>.|TRBD1|TRBJ1-6|TRBV6-5
TGTGCCAGCAGTGCCCTGGACAGGGATTCACCCCTCCACTTT
CASSALDRDSPLHF
>many|.|TRBJ1-4|TRBV10-3
TGTGCCATCAGACAGGCCCTTGGGGAAAAACTGTTTTTT
CAIRQALGEKLFF
>.|.|TRBJ2-1|TRBV7-8
TGTGCCAGCAGCTTGTCTCAGTTCAATGAGCAGTTCTTC
CASSLSQFNEQFF
>.|TRBD1|TRBJ2-5|TRBV11-2
TGTGCCAGCAGCCGCAGGGGGCGGCAAGAGACCCAGTACTTC
CASSRRGRQETQYF
>.|.|TRBJ1-2|TRBV5-1
TGCGCCAGCAGCTTCGGAGACGCTAACTATGGCTACACCTTC
CASSFGDANYGYTF
>.|.|TRBJ2-2|TRBV5-6
TGTGCCAGCAGCTTAGCACGCGGGACCGGGGAGCTGTTTTTT
CASSLARGTGELFF
>once|.|TRBJ2-1|TRBV21-1
TGTGCCAGCAGCAAAGATGGTAGCGGGGCTTACAATGAGCAGTTCTTC
CASSKDGSGAYNEQFF
>.|TRBD1|TRBJ2-1|TRBV5-6
TGTGCCAGCAGCTCTGGACAGGGCCTAAGGGATGAGCAGTTCTTC
CASSSGQGLRDEQFF
>many|TRBD1|TRBJ1-2|TRBV10-3
TGTGCCATCAGTGAGAGGGACAGGGGGCATGGCTACACCTTC
CAISERDRGHGYTF
>.|.|TRBJ2-7|TRBV5-1
TGCGCCAGCAGCCCTATTGGGGGGAGCTCCTACGAGCAGTACTTC
CASSPIGGSSYEQYF
>few|.|TRBJ2-7|TRBV6-1
TGTGCCAGCAGTGAACAGACAGCGTACGAGCAGTACTTC
CASSEQTAYEQYF
>.|TRBD1|TRBJ1-1|TRBV18
TGTGCCAGCTCAAAACCGGGACAGTCCACTGAAGCTTTCTTT
CASSKPGQSTEAFF
>.|TRBD1|TRBJ2-1|TRBV10-3
TGTGCCATCAGAGCCGCGAAACAGGGGGCGTATGAGCAGTTCTTC
CAIRAAKQGAYEQFF
>few|.|TRBJ1-3|TRBV30
TGTGCCTTCCCGCGGGGGACCAACTTAAACACCATATATTTT
CAFPRGTNLNTIYF
>.|TRBD1|TRBJ1-5|TRBV30
TGTGCCTGGAGCTACAGGGGAAATCAGCCCCAGCATTTT
CAWSYRGNQPQHF
>.|TRBD1|TRBJ1-2|TRBV30
TGTGCCTGGAGCCGATTAGCCGGGACAGCTTCGGGCTACACCTTC
CAWSRLAGTASGYTF
>.|.|TRBJ2-5|TRBV4-1
TGCGCCAGCAGCCAAGTTCAGGTTCAAGAGACCCAGTACTTC
CASSQVQVQETQYF
>once|TRBD2|TRBJ2-5|TRBV9
TGTGCCAGCAACCGGGGGGCGGGGGGTTACCAAGAGACCCAGTACTTC
CASNRGAGGYQETQYF
>.|.|TRBJ2-5|TRBV29-1
TGCAGCGTTGAAGGGGGCTGGGGTCAAGAGACCCAGTACTTC
CSVEGGWGQETQYF
>few|TRBD2|TRBJ2-2|TRBV2
TGTGCCAGCAGGGGTAGCGGGGGGGCAACCACCGGGGAGCTGTTTTTT
CASRGSGGATTGELFF
>.|TRBD1|TRBJ2-7|TRBV5-4
TGTGCCAGCAGCGCGGCCGGGACAGGGGGCATCTACGAGCAGTACTTC
CASSAAGTGGIYEQYF